Listed here are 17 T cell receptor beta chains from one sample, sequenced in a study of beta chain features in type 1 diabetes. Study-wide results and caveats: In every one of the four CD4+ subsets, TCRB CDR3s were moderately but significantly shorter in Type 1 diabetes patients.

No cognate antigen is known for these TCRs. Since all of the isolated RNA was reverse transcribed, expressed TCRB transcripts were what got sequenced. Assay used: immunoSEQ multiplex PCR; TCRdb lists only in-frame clones, some missing. The sample comprises 150,000 to 200,000 clones, 63% of which are singletons, and under 0.1% rests with the top ten. Sequenced input: naive CD4+ T cells from blood. These receptor sequences come from a man aged 25 to 40 with type 1 diabetes.

The chain recombines TRBV1 with TRBJ2-7; the tabulated D call, TRBD1, remains unverified against the DNA. TRBV1 is assigned pseudogene status. The CDR3 spans 14 residues. The CDR3 sequence: CTSSQTGIPYEQYF. CDR3 coding DNA: TGCACCAGCAGCCAAACAGGGATTCCGTACGAGCAGTACTTC.

The rearrangement links TRBV10-3 to TRBJ1-2; no definite D call. The CDR3 totals 13 residues. CDR1 is ENHRY and CDR2 is SYGVKD in the germline V gene. The V end lost 8 bases, the J end lost 4 bases, and 14 bases lay between the germline ends. The CDR3 nucleotides are TGTGCCATCCCCGAGTGGGAGGGCTATGGCTACACCTTC. Protein: CAIPEWEGYGYTF.

The genes are TRBV18 and TRBJ1-1; D call uncertain. Germline assignment: CDR1 KGHSH and CDR2 LQKENI. The length of the CDR3 is 15 residues. V was shortened by 0 bases and J by 2 bases, with 10 bases between the two germline ends. The CDR3 DNA reads as TGTGCCAGCTCACCACCGCACAGCGTCAACACTGAAGCTTTCTTT. This gives the protein CASSPPHSVNTEAFF.

V is TRBV29-1 and J is TRBJ1-1, with 9 bases matching TRBD1. After removal of 4 bases from V and 2 bases from J, the junction contained 5 bases not matched to a gene. CDR1 is SQVTM and CDR2 is ANQGSEA in the germline V gene. The length of the CDR3 is 14 residues. DNA for the CDR3: TGCAGCGTTGCTGACAGGGGGAGCAACACTGAAGCTTTCTTT. Translated: CSVADRGSNTEAFF. The variable domain in full, with the rest retrieved from reference TRBV29-1 and TRBJ1-1, is SAVISQKPSRDICQRGTSLTIQCQVDSQVTMMFWYRQQPGQSLTLIATANQGSEATYESGFVIDKFPISRPNLTFSTLTVSNMSPEDSSIYLCSVADRGSNTEAFFGQGTRLTVV.

The CDR3 loop reads CASGGWSDTEAFF. The CDR3 DNA is TGTGCCAGCGGTGGGTGGTCGGACACTGAAGCTTTCTTT. The chain joins TRBV6-5 to TRBJ1-1; D is undetermined. V lost 8 bases and J 3 bases, leaving 13 bases between the germline ends. There are 13 residues in the CDR3. Per germline, CDR1 MNHEY and CDR2 SVGAGI.

The V call is TRBV29-1, the J call TRBJ1-2, with a weak D call TRBD1 (5 bases). This CDR3 comprises 14 residues. Trimming cost V 3 bases and J 4 bases, with 15 bases left between them. Germline CDR1 and CDR2: SQVTM and ANQGSEA. The CDR3 DNA sequence: TGCAGCGTTGAGGTCCAAAGGGGAATCTATGGCTACACCTTC. The encoded protein is CSVEVQRGIYGYTF. Full variable domain (rest looked up from reference TRBV29-1 and TRBJ1-2): SAVISQKPSRDICQRGTSLTIQCQVDSQVTMMFWYRQQPGQSLTLIATANQGSEATYESGFVIDKFPISRPNLTFSTLTVSNMSPEDSSIYLCSVEVQRGIYGYTFGSGTRLTVV.

This rearrangement joins TRBV29-1 to TRBJ2-3; D gene uncertain. In germline, CDR1 is SQVTM, CDR2 ANQGSEA. This CDR3 has 14 amino acids. V lost 6 bases to trimming and J lost 1 base, with 14 bases between them. The CDR3, as DNA: TGCAGCGTCACACCACCCCCGGGCACAGATACGCAGTATTTT. Its protein is CSVTPPPGTDTQYF.

V usage is TRBV7-7 and J usage is TRBJ2-5; a weak D match, TRBD1 (6 bases). Per the germline V gene, CDR1 is SSHAT and CDR2 is FNYEAQ (reference sequence). This CDR3 is 15 amino acids long. The germline V and J ends were trimmed by 5 bases and 5 bases, with 18 bases remaining between them. The CDR3 nucleotides read TGTGCCAGCAGCCTGGGACATGACCTTCGGGAGACCCAGTACTTC. It translates to CASSLGHDLRETQYF.

J is TRBJ2-3 and V is TRBV2, with TRBD1 identical over 7 bases. The J segment lost 4 bases and the V segment lost 6 bases, leaving 1 base of the junction unmatched. Germline V gives CDR1 SNHLY, CDR2 FYNNEI. The CDR3 has 12 amino acids. This CDR3 reads CASRTGSDTQYF. In DNA, the CDR3 is TGTGCCAGCAGGACAGGGTCAGATACGCAGTATTTT.

The rearrangement uses TRBV25-1 and TRBJ1-5; 7 positions match TRBD1. In germline, CDR1 is MGHDK, CDR2 SYGVNS. There are 15 residues in the CDR3. Trimming removed 3 bases from V and 3 bases from J; junction bases left unmatched: 5. CDR3 residues: CASSDGQDPNQPQHF. DNA of the CDR3: TGTGCCAGCAGTGACGGACAGGACCCCAATCAGCCCCAGCATTTT. The full variable domain, its missing parts supplied by reference TRBV25-1 and TRBJ1-5, is EADIYQTPRYLVIGTGKKITLECSQTMGHDKMYWYQQDPGMELHLIHYSYGVNSTEKGDLSSESTVSRIRTEHFPLTLESARPSHTSQYLCASSDGQDPNQPQHFGDGTRLSIL.

Only a few counts were recorded for this clone. J is TRBJ2-5 and V is TRBV28; weak D call: TRBD2 (6 bases). With 5 bases removed from V and 5 bases from J, the gap between germline ends came to 9 bases. This CDR3 is 12 amino acids long. Germline values: CDR1 MDHEN, CDR2 SYDVKM. DNA for the CDR3: TGTGCCAGCAGTCCAGGGAGGGAGACCCAGTACTTC. As protein: CASSPGRETQYF.

V is TRBV9 and J is TRBJ2-1, with D tentatively TRBD1 (6 bases). V lost 4 bases and J 2 bases, leaving 13 bases between the germline ends. CDR3 length: 15 amino acids. Germline V gene sequence: CDR1 SGDLS, CDR2 YYNGEE. The DNA of the CDR3 is TGTGCCAGCAGCTTACTAGGGGACACCTACAATGAGCAGTTCTTC. It codes for CASSLLGDTYNEQFF. Full variable domain (missing parts from reference TRBV9 and TRBJ2-1): DSGVTQTPKHLITATGQRVTLRCSPRSGDLSVYWYQQSLDQGLQFLIQYYNGEERAKGNILERFSAQQFPDLHSELNLSSLELGDSALYFCASSLLGDTYNEQFFGPGTRLTVL.

In this sample, this clone turned up a few times. The chain links TRBV29-1 to TRBJ1-2; no reliable D call. This CDR3 region has 10 residues. Germline lookup yields CDR1 SQVTM and CDR2 ANQGSEA. The V end was cut by 4 bases, the J end by 8 bases, with 8 bases between. Here the CDR3 reads CSVGTMGYTF. The CDR3 DNA reads as TGCAGCGTTGGAACTATGGGCTACACCTTC. The entire variable domain, with the rest obtained from reference TRBV29-1 and TRBJ1-2, is as follows: SAVISQKPSRDICQRGTSLTIQCQVDSQVTMMFWYRQQPGQSLTLIATANQGSEATYESGFVIDKFPISRPNLTFSTLTVSNMSPEDSSIYLCSVGTMGYTFGSGTRLTVV.

This clone has just one count. V gene TRBV9 combines with J gene TRBJ2-1; D possibly corresponds to TRBD1 (5 bases). Germline V CDR1 and CDR2: SGDLS, YYNGEE. The CDR3 extends over 14 amino acids. V lost 4 bases to trimming and J lost 5 bases, with 13 bases between them. CDR3 in DNA: TGTGCCAGCAGCACAACCACAGGAAACAATGAGCAGTTCTTC. This encodes CASSTTTGNNEQFF. Supplemented by reference TRBV9 and TRBJ2-1, the full variable domain reads DSGVTQTPKHLITATGQRVTLRCSPRSGDLSVYWYQQSLDQGLQFLIQYYNGEERAKGNILERFSAQQFPDLHSELNLSSLELGDSALYFCASSTTTGNNEQFFGPGTRLTVL.

The gene calls are TRBV7-9 and TRBJ2-2; D remains unclear. The CDR3 extends over 9 amino acids. Germline CDR1 reads SEHNR; CDR2 reads FQNEAQ (reference sequence). V was clipped by 9 bases and J by 6 bases, with 2 bases between them. This CDR3 is CARAGELFF. The CDR3 DNA reads TGTGCCAGGGCCGGGGAGCTGTTTTTT.

V gene TRBV11-2 combines with J gene TRBJ2-1; 12 nucleotides line up with TRBD2. Germline lookup yields CDR1 SGHAT and CDR2 FQNNGV. CDR3 size: 13 residues. The V segment lost 6 bases and the J segment 7 bases; nucleotides outside the gene matches: 1. The CDR3 protein is CASRGLAGNEQFF. The CDR3 region has the DNA TGTGCCAGCAGAGGACTAGCGGGGAATGAGCAGTTCTTC.

The rearrangement uses TRBV10-3 and TRBJ2-2, with D unclear. CDR3 length: 13 amino acids. Per the germline V gene, CDR1 is ENHRY and CDR2 is SYGVKD. Trimming took off 2 bases at V and 10 bases at J, with 11 bases between the two ends. The CDR3 here is CAISEGPGLELFF. CDR3 sequence (DNA): TGTGCCATCAGTGAGGGACCTGGTCTGGAGCTGTTTTTT.